These 24 T cell receptor beta chains were sequenced from one sample in a study of T cells expressing NK-cell markers. From the 5' RACE reads, TCRdb lists one entry per CDR3 protein and no DNA. The sample's table shows 200,000 to 300,000 distinct CDR3 sequences. Sample: blood T cells: a sorted CD56 or NKG2C T cell subset, CD4+ or CD8+ T cells, or bulk PBMC T cells (not recorded which). The receptors were sampled from a man between 18 and 35 years old in good health.

This chain's CDR3 is CASSFVAGGNTF. The rearrangement joins TRBV12-3 or TRBV12-4 to TRBJ1-2; TCRdb's D call, TRBD1, is unchecked because there is no DNA. The CDR3 runs 12 residues.

The rearrangement joins TRBV20-1 to TRBJ2-1; the D call of TRBD2 rests on TCRdb alone, since no DNA is present to check it. The CDR3 runs 15 residues. Germline V lookup: CDR1 DFQATT, CDR2 SNEGSKA (reference sequence). Here the CDR3 reads CSARGLAGGPYEQFF.

The CDR3: CSAREGASEKLFF. The V gene is TRBV20-1, the J gene TRBJ1-4; TCRdb selects TRBD1, and the lack of DNA leaves this call unchecked. The CDR3 has 13 residues. Germline V gene lookup returns CDR1 DFQATT and CDR2 SNEGSKA (reference sequence).

The V and J genes are TRBV16 and TRBJ1-1; TCRdb picks TRBD1, but there is no DNA to check that call. Germline V gene data show CDR1 as KGHSY and CDR2 as FQNENV. The length of the CDR3 is 13 residues. The CDR3 is CAGLTGANTEAFF.

The chain couples TRBV18 to TRBJ2-5; TCRdb's D gene call, TRBD1, goes unchecked for lack of DNA. This CDR3 region has 14 residues. CDR1 is KGHSH, CDR2 LQKENI, per germline. CDR3 amino acids: CASSPGQWKETQYF.

The rearrangement links TRBV7-6 to TRBJ2-1; the D call of TRBD2 rests on TCRdb alone, since no DNA is present to check it. The V gene's germline CDR1 is SGHVS and CDR2 FNYEAQ. The CDR3 loop spans 18 amino acids. CDR3 sequence: CASSLGWDGRAFGNEQFF.

The gene calls are TRBV6-5 and TRBJ1-5; TCRdb calls TRBD1, which cannot be checked without DNA. Germline V gene sequence: CDR1 MNHEY, CDR2 SVGAGI. The length of the CDR3 is 17 residues. The chain's CDR3 is CASSYGGGGNSNQPQHF.

V and J are TRBV12-3 or TRBV12-4 and TRBJ1-1; TCRdb designates TRBD1, a call that cannot be tested without DNA. CDR3 length: 15 residues. CDR3 amino acids: CASSKGGTANTEAFF.

J is TRBJ2-1 and V is TRBV4-2. Germline lookup yields CDR1 LGHNA and CDR2 YNFKEQ. This CDR3 region has 14 residues. This chain's CDR3 is CASQATQGFNEQFF.

The V and J genes are TRBV12-3 or TRBV12-4 and TRBJ2-5; TCRdb returns TRBD1, unconfirmable since there is no DNA. The CDR3 contains 13 residues. The CDR3 loop reads CASKSTEEETQYF.

This chain uses TRBV12-3 or TRBV12-4 with TRBJ2-7; the TCRdb D gene call, TRBD2, has no DNA to confirm it. There are 15 residues in the CDR3. CDR3 protein: CASRRASGGSYEQYF.

The J gene is TRBJ2-1, the V gene TRBV24-1; TCRdb's D call, TRBD2, is unchecked because there is no DNA. The CDR3 has 16 amino acids. The V gene's germline CDR1 is KGHDR and CDR2 SFDVKD. CDR3 region: CATSDFTASGSYEQFF.

The rearrangement joins TRBV12-3 or TRBV12-4 to TRBJ1-5; TCRdb reports TRBD1, a call that lacks DNA to check it against. This CDR3 has 15 amino acids. The CDR3 here is CASSPTGGGNQPQHF.

The rearrangement joins TRBV11-2 to TRBJ2-1; TCRdb selects TRBD1, and the lack of DNA leaves this call unchecked. CDR1 is SGHAT, CDR2 FQNNGV, per germline. CDR3 size: 15 residues. CDR3 region: CASSIAVWAHNEQFF.

The CDR3 reads CASSLGGTGGPGPYF. The V call is TRBV12-3 or TRBV12-4, the J call TRBJ2-5; as DNA is missing, the TRBD1 call by TCRdb cannot be tested. The length of the CDR3 is 15 residues.

This chain links TRBV5-5 with TRBJ1-1; TCRdb gives TRBD1 as the D gene, but with no DNA this cannot be confirmed. This CDR3 is built from 14 residues. Germline V lookup: CDR1 SGHKS, CDR2 YYEKEE (reference sequence). This chain's CDR3 is CASSWGTGDSEAFF.

V is TRBV9 and J is TRBJ1-2; no DNA is available, so the TRBD1 call from TCRdb remains unchecked. CDR1 is SGDLS, CDR2 YYNGEE, per germline. The CDR3 extends over 13 amino acids. The CDR3 loop reads CASRGTGSYGYTF.

The chain is built from TRBV7-6 and TRBJ2-1; lacking DNA, the TRBD2 call made by TCRdb goes unchecked. Germline V gene sequence: CDR1 SGHVS, CDR2 FNYEAQ. The CDR3 contains 14 residues. CDR3 amino acids: CASRMEGGRGEQFF. The entire variable domain, with the rest obtained from reference TRBV7-6 and TRBJ2-1, is as follows: GAGVSQSPRYKVTKRGQDVALRCDPISGHVSLYWYRQALGQGPEFLTYFNYEAQQDKSGLPNDRFSAERPEGSISTLTIQRTEQRDSAMYRCASRMEGGRGEQFFGPGTRLTVL.

The chain couples TRBV10-3 to TRBJ2-1. The CDR3 totals 15 residues. Looked up from germline, CDR1 is ENHRY and CDR2 is SYGVKD. This CDR3 is CAISESGPQVNEQFF.

This rearrangement joins TRBV5-4 to TRBJ2-5; there is no DNA to check the TCRdb D call of TRBD1. The CDR3 is 14 residues long. The germline V gene has CDR1 SGHNT and CDR2 YYREEE (reference sequence). CDR3 sequence: CASSLEGGLGTQYF.

V usage is TRBV12-3 or TRBV12-4 and J usage is TRBJ2-6; TCRdb's D call, TRBD1, is unchecked because there is no DNA. The CDR3 has 17 amino acids. The CDR3: CASSPSLGDSGANVLTF.

The rearrangement links TRBV7-8 to TRBJ2-7; TCRdb indicates TRBD1, and absent DNA this call remains unverified. This CDR3 spans 14 amino acids. Germline CDR1 reads SGHVS; CDR2 reads FQNEAQ. CDR3: CASSLAGQSYEQYF.

The rearrangement uses TRBV12-3 or TRBV12-4 and TRBJ2-7; TCRdb reports TRBD1, a call that lacks DNA to check it against. The length of the CDR3 is 12 residues. The CDR3: CASSPRVNEQYF.

The chain uses TRBV29-1 and TRBJ2-1; the D gene TCRdb calls, TRBD2, cannot be checked with no DNA. Germline loops: CDR1 SQVTM, CDR2 ANQGSEA. The CDR3 sequence is 14 residues long. CDR3 loop: CSVKLATRYNEQFF.